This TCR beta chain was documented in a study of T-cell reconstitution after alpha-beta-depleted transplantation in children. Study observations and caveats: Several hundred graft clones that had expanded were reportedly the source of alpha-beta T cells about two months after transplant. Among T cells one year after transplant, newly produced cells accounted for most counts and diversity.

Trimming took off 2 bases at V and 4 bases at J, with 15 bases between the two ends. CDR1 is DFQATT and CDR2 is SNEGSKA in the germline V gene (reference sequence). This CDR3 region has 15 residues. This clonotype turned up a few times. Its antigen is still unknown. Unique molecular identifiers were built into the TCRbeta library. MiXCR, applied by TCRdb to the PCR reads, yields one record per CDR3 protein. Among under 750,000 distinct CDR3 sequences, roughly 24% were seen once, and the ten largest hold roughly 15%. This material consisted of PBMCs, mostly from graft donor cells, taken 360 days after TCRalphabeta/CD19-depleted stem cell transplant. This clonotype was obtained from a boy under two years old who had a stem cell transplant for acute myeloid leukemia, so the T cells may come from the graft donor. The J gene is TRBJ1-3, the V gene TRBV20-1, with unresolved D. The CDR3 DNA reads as TGCAGTGCTAGAAAAGGCCAGATACAAGGAAACACCATATATTTT. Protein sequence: CSARKGQIQGNTIYF.